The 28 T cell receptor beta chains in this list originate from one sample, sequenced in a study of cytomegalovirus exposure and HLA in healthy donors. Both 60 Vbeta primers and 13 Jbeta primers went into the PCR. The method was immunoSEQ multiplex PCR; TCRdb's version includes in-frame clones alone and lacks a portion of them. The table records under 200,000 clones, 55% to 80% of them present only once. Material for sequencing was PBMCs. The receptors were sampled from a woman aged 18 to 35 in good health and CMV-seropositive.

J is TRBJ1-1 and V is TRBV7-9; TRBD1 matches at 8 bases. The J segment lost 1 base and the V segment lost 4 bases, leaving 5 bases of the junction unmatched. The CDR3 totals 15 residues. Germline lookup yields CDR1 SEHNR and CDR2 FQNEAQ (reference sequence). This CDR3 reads CASSSLTGENTEAFF. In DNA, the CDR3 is TGTGCCAGCAGCTCCCTGACAGGGGAGAACACTGAAGCTTTCTTT. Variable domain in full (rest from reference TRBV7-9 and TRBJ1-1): DTGVSQNPRHKITKRGQNVTFRCDPISEHNRLYWYRQTLGQGPEFLTYFQNEAQLEKSRLLSDRFSAERPKGSFSTLEIQRTEQGDSAMYLCASSSLTGENTEAFFGQGTRLTVV.

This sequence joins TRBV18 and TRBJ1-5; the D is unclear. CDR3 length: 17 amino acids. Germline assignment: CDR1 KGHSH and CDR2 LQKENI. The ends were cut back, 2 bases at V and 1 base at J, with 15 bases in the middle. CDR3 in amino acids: CASSPMAGWVSNQPQHF. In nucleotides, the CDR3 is TGTGCCAGCTCACCAATGGCAGGATGGGTAAGCAATCAGCCCCAGCATTTT.

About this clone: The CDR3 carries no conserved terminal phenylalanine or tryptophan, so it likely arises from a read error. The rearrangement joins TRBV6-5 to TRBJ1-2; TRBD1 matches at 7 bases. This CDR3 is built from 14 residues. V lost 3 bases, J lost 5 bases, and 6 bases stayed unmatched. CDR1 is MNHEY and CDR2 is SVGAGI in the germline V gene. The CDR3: CASSYGGTEYGYTS. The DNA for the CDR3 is TGTGCCAGCAGTTATGGAGGGACAGAGTATGGCTACACCTCC.

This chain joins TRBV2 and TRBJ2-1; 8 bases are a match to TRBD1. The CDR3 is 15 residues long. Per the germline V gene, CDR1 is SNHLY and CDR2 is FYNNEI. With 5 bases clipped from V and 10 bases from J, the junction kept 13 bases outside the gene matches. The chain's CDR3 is CASSRRTGQVSEQFF. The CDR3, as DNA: TGTGCCAGCAGTAGGAGGACAGGGCAGGTTTCCGAGCAGTTCTTC.

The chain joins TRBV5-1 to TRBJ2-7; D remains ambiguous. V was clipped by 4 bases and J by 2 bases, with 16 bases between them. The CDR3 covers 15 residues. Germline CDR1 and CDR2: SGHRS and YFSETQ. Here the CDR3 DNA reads TGCGCCAGCAGCCCTACTGGAGCACGCACCTACGAGCAGTACTTC. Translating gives CASSPTGARTYEQYF.

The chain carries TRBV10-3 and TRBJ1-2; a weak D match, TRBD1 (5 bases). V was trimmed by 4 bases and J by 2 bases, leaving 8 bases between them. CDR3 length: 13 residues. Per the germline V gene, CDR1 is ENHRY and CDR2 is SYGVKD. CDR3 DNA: TGTGCCATCAGTGGACAGTTAAACTATGGCTACACCTTC. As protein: CAISGQLNYGYTF.

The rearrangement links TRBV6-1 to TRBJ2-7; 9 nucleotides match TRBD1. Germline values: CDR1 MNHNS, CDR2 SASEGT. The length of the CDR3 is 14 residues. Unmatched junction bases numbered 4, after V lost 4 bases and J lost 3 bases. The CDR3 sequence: CASSGTGAGYEQYF. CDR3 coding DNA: TGTGCCAGCAGTGGGACAGGGGCGGGCTACGAGCAGTACTTC.

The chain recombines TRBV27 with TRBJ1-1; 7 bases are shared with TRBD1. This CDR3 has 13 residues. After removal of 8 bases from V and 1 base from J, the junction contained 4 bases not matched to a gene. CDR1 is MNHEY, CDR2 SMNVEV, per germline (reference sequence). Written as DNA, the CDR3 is TGTGCCAGCGTGGGACAGCAGAACACTGAAGCTTTCTTT. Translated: CASVGQQNTEAFF.

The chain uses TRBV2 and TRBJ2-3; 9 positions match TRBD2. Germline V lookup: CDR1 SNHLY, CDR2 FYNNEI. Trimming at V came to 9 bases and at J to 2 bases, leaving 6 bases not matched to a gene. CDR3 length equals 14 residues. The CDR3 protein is CASLTSGHTDTQYF. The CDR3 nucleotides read TGTGCCAGTTTGACTAGCGGACACACAGATACGCAGTATTTT.

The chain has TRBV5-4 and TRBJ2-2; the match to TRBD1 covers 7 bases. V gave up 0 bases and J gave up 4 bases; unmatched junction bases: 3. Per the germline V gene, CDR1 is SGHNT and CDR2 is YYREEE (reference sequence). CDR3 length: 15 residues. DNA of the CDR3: TGTGCCAGCAGCTTGGAGGGGGCTCGCACCGGGGAGCTGTTTTTT. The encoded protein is CASSLEGARTGELFF.

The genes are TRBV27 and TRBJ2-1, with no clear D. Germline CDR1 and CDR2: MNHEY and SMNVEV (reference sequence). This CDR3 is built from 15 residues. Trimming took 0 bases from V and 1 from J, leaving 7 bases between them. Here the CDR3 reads CASSLSSGSYNEQFF. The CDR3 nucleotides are TGTGCCAGCAGTTTATCGTCCGGGTCCTACAATGAGCAGTTCTTC.

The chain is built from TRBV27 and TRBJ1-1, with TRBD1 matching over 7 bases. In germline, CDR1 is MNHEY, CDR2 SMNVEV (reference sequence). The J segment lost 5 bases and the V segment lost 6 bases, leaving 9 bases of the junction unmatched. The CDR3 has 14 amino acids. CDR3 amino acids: CASSKDRVGTEAFF. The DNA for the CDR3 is TGTGCCAGCAGCAAAGACAGGGTAGGGACTGAAGCTTTCTTT.

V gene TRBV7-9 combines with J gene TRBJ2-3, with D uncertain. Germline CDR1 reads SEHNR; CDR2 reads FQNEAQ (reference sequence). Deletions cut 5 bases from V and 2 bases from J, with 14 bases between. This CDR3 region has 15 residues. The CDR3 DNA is TGTGCCAGCAGCCCTGCCCCCGCGAACACAGATACGCAGTATTTT. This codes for CASSPAPANTDTQYF.

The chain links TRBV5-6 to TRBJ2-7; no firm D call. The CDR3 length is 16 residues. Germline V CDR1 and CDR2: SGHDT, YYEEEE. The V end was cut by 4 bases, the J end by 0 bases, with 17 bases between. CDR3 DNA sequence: TGTGCCAGCAGCAACGATCCCGTCCTGAGCTCCTACGAGCAGTACTTC. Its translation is CASSNDPVLSSYEQYF. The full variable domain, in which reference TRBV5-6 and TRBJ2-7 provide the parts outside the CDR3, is DAGVTQSPTHLIKTRGQQVTLRCSPKSGHDTVSWYQQALGQGPQFIFQYYEEEERQRGNFPDRFSGHQFPNYSSELNVNALLLGDSALYLCASSNDPVLSSYEQYFGPGTRLTVT.

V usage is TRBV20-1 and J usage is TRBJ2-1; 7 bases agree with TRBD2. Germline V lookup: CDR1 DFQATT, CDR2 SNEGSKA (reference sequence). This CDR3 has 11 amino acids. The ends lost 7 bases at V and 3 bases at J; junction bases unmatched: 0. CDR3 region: CSGGGYNEQFF. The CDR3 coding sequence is TGCAGTGGGGGGGGCTACAATGAGCAGTTCTTC.

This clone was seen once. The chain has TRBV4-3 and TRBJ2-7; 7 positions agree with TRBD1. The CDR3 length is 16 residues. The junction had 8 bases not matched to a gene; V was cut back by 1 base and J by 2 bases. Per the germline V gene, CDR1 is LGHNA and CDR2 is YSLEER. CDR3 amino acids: CASSQGVTGRPYEQYF. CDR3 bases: TGCGCCAGCAGCCAAGGAGTGACAGGGCGTCCCTACGAGCAGTACTTC.

CDR3 DNA sequence: TGTGCCAGCAGGAGTACTAACTATGGCTACACCTTC. Its translation: CASRSTNYGYTF. V is TRBV6-5 and J is TRBJ1-2; D remains unclear. The CDR3 totals 12 residues. The germline V gene encodes CDR1 MNHEY and CDR2 SVGAGI. The V end was cut by 6 bases, the J end by 0 bases, with 5 bases between.

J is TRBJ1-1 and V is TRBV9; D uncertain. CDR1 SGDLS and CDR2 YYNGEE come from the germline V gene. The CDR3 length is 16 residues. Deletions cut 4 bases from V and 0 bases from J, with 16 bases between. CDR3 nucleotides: TGTGCCAGCAGCCCCCACATCGATTTCATGAACACTGAAGCTTTCTTT. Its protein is CASSPHIDFMNTEAFF.

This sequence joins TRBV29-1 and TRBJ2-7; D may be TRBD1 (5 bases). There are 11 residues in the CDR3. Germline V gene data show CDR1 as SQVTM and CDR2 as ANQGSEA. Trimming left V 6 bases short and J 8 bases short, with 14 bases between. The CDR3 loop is CSVHPGHKQYF. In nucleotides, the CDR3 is TGCAGCGTGCACCCAGGGCACAAGCAGTACTTC.

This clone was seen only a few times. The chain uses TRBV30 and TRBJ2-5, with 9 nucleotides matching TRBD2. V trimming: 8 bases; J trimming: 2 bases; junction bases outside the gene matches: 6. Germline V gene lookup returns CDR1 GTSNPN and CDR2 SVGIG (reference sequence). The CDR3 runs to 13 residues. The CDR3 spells CAVHLAGQETQYF. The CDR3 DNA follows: TGTGCCGTCCACCTAGCGGGGCAAGAGACCCAGTACTTC.

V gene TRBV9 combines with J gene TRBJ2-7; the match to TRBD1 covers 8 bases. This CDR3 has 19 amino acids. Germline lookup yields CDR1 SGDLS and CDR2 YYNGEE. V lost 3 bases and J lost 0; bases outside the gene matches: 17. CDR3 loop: CASSAPGEKRQGSSYEQYF. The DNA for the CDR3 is TGTGCCAGCAGCGCCCCTGGCGAAAAACGACAGGGGAGCTCCTACGAGCAGTACTTC.

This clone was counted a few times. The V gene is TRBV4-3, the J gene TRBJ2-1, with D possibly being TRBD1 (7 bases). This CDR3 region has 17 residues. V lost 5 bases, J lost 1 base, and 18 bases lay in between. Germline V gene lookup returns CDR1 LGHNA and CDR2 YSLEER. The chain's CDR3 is CASSDGGWDRSYNEQFF. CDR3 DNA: TGCGCCAGCAGCGATGGGGGGTGGGACAGATCCTACAATGAGCAGTTCTTC.

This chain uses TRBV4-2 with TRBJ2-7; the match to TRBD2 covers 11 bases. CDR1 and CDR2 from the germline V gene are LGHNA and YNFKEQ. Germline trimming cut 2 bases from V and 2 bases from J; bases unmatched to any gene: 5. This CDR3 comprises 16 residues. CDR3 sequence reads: CASSQTGTSGAYEQYF. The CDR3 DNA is TGTGCCAGCAGCCAAACCGGGACTAGCGGTGCCTACGAGCAGTACTTC.

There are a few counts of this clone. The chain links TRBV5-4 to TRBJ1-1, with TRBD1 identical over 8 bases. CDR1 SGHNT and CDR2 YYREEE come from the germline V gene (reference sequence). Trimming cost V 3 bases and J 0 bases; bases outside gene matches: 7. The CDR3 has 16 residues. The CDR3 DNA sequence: TGTGCCAGCAGCTCCAGGACAGGGCCCATGAACACTGAAGCTTTCTTT. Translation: CASSSRTGPMNTEAFF. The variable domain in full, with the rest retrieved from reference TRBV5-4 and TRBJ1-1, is ETGVTQSPTHLIKTRGQQVTLRCSSQSGHNTVSWYQQALGQGPQFIFQYYREEENGRGNFPPRFSGLQFPNYSSELNVNALELDDSALYLCASSSRTGPMNTEAFFGQGTRLTVV.

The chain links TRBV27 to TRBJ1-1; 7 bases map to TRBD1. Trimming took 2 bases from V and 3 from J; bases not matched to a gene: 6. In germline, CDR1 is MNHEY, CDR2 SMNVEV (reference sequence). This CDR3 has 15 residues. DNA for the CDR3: TGTGCCAGCAGTTTAGTAGGGGGCGGGGACACTGAAGCTTTCTTT. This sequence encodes CASSLVGGGDTEAFF.

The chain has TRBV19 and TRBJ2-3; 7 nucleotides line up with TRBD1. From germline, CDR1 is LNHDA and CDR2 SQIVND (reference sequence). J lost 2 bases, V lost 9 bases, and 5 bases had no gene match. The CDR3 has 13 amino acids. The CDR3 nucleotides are TGTGCCAGCGGGACAGTCCCCACAGATACGCAGTATTTT. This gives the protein CASGTVPTDTQYF.

CDR3 nucleotide sequence: TGCGCCAGCAGCCCGACAGGGCAAGACACTGAAGCTTTCTTT. It yields the protein CASSPTGQDTEAFF. The rearrangement uses TRBV5-1 and TRBJ1-1; TRBD1 aligns across 7 bases. The germline V gene has CDR1 SGHRS and CDR2 YFSETQ. Trimming at V came to 4 bases and at J to 3 bases, leaving 6 bases not matched to a gene. This CDR3 has 14 residues.

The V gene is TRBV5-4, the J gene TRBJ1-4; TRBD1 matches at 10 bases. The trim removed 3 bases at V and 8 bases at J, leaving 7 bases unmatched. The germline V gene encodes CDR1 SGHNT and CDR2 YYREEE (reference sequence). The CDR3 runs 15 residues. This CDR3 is CASSSKGTGVEKLFF. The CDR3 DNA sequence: TGTGCCAGCAGCTCCAAGGGGACAGGGGTCGAAAAACTGTTTTTT. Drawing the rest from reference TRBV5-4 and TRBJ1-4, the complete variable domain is ETGVTQSPTHLIKTRGQQVTLRCSSQSGHNTVSWYQQALGQGPQFIFQYYREEENGRGNFPPRFSGLQFPNYSSELNVNALELDDSALYLCASSSKGTGVEKLFFGSGTQLSVL.